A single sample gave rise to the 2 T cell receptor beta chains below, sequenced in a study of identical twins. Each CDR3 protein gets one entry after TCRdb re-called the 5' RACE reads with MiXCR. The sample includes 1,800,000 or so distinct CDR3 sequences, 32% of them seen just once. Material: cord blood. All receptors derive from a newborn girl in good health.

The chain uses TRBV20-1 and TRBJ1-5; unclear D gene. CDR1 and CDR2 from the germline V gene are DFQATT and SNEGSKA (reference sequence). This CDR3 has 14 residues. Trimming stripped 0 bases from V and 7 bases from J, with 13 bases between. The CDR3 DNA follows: TGCAGTGCTAGAGATTTGGGCCCGAGACAGCCCCAGCATTTT. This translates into CSARDLGPRQPQHF.

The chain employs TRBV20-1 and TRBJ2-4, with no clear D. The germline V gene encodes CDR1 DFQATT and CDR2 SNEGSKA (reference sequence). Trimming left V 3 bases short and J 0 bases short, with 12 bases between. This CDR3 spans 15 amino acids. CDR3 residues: CSARQVGVAKNIQYF. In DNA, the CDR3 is TGCAGTGCTAGGCAAGTCGGCGTAGCCAAAAACATTCAGTACTTC.